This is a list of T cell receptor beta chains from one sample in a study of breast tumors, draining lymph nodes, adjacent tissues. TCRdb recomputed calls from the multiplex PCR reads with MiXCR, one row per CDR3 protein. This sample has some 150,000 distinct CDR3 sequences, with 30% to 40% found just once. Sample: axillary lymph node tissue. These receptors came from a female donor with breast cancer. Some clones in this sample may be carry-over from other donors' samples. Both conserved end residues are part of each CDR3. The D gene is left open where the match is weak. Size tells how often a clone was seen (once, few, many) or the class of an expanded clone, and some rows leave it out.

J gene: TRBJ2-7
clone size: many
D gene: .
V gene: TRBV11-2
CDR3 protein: CASSPLNQRYEQYF
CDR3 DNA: TGTGCCAGCAGCCCACTAAACCAACGCTACGAGCAGTACTTC

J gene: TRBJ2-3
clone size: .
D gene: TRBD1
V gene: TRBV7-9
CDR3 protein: CASRTGSADTQYF
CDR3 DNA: TGTGCCAGCCGGACAGGGTCAGCAGATACGCAGTATTTT

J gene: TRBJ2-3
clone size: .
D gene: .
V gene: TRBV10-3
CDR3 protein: CAISVAPPENSQYF
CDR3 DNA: TGTGCCATCAGTGTTGCTCCCCCCGAAAATTCGCAGTATTTT

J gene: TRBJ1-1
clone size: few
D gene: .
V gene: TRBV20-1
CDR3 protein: CSAAARVAEAFF
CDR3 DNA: TGCAGTGCCGCGGCTAGGGTGGCTGAAGCTTTCTTT

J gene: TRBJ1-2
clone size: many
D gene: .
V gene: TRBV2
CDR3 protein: CASRGRPNYGYTF
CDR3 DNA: TGTGCCAGCAGGGGCCGACCTAACTATGGCTACACCTTC

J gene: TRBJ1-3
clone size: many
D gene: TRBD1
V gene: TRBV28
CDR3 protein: CASSTTGGPGNTIYF
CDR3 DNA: TGTGCCAGCAGTACTACAGGGGGACCTGGAAACACCATATATTTT

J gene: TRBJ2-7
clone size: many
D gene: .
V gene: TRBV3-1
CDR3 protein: CASTGDGAYEQYF
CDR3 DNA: TGTGCCAGCACCGGCGACGGGGCCTACGAGCAGTACTTC

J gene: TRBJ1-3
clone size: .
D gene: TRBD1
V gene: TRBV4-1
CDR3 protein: CASSQGKDRGKTIYF
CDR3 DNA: TGCGCCAGCAGCCAAGGAAAGGACAGGGGAAAAACCATATATTTT

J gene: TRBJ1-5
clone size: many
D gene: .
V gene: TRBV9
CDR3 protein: CASSVGTLSNQPQHF
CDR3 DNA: TGTGCCAGCAGCGTGGGGACACTAAGCAATCAGCCCCAGCATTTT

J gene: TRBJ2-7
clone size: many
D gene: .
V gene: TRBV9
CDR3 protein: CASTIGASSYEQYF
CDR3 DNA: TGTGCCAGCACCATTGGAGCCTCCTCCTACGAGCAGTACTTC

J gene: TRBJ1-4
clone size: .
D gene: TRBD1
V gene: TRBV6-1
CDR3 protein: CASSEGQGTLVDKLFF
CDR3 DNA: TGTGCCAGCAGTGAGGGACAGGGAACGTTAGTAGATAAACTGTTTTTT

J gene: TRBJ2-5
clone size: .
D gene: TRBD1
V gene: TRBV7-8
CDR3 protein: CASSYPDRDQETQYF
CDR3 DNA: TGTGCCAGCAGCTATCCGGACAGGGACCAAGAGACCCAGTACTTC

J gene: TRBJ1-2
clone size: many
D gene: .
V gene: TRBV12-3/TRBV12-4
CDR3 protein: CASKIQGVGYGYTF
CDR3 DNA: TGTGCCAGCAAAATACAGGGAGTAGGCTATGGCTACACCTTC

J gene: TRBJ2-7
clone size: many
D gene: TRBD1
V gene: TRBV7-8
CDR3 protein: CASSLGQGALYEQYF
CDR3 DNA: TGTGCCAGCAGCTTGGGACAGGGGGCATTGTACGAGCAGTACTTC

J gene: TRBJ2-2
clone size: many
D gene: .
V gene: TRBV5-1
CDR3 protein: CASPRPGGTGELFF
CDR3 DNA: TGCGCCAGCCCCCGCCCCGGGGGCACCGGGGAGCTGTTTTTT

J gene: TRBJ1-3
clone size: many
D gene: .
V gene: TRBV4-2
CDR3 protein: CASSQEWAPSGNTIYF
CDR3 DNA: TGTGCCAGCAGCCAAGAATGGGCCCCCTCTGGAAACACCATATATTTT

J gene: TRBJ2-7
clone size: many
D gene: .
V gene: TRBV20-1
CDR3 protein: CSARSTVDRRASGAYEQYF
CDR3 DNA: TGCAGTGCTAGAAGCACCGTGGACAGGCGGGCTAGCGGTGCCTACGAGCAGTACTTC

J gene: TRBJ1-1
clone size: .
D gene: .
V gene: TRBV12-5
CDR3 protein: CASAEMGTNTEAFF
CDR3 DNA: TGTGCTAGTGCCGAGATGGGTACGAACACTGAAGCTTTCTTT

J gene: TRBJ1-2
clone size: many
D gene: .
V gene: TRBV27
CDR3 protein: CASSLPPPRGSYGYTF
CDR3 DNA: TGTGCCAGCAGTTTACCGCCGCCTAGAGGGAGCTATGGCTACACCTTC

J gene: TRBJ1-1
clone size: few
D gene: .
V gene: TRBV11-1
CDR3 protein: CASSSTEMNTEAFF
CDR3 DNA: TGTGCCAGCAGTTCGACTGAAATGAACACTGAAGCTTTCTTT

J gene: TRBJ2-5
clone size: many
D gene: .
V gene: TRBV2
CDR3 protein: CASSEGSWGQETQYF
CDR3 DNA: TGTGCCAGCAGTGAAGGTTCGTGGGGGCAGGAGACCCAGTACTTC

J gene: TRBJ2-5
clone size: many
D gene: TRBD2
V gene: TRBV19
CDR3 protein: CASSGGGPRKTQYF
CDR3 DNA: TGTGCCAGTAGTGGGGGGGGTCCGAGGAAGACCCAGTACTTC

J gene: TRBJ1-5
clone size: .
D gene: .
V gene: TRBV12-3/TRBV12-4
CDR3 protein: CASSLRATDSNQPQHF
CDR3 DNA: TGTGCCAGCAGTTTGAGAGCGACAGATAGCAATCAGCCCCAGCATTTT

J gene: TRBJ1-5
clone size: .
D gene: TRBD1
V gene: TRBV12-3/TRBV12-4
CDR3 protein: CASSPGQGAYEHF
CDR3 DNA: TGTGCCAGCAGTCCGGGACAGGGGGCTTACGAGCATTTT

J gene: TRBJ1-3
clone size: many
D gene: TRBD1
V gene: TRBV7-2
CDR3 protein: CASSLTGDSFSGNPIYF
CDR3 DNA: TGTGCCAGCAGCTTAACAGGGGACAGCTTCTCTGGAAACCCCATATATTTT

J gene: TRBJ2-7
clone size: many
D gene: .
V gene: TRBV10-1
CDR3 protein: CASSSSGRLYEQYF
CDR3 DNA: .